Listed below are T cell receptor beta chains from one sample, sequenced in a study of cytomegalovirus exposure and HLA in healthy donors. Here immunoSEQ multiplex PCR was the method, and the copy in TCRdb shows in-frame clones only, minus some. The table shows tens of thousands of clones, with 75% to 90% occurring only once. Sequencing was done on a sample of PBMCs. The receptors were sampled from a woman in her twenties or thirties in good health and CMV-seropositive. CDR3s include the opening cysteine and the closing phenylalanine or tryptophan. A D gene is named only where the DNA matches it firmly. For some rows the clone size is stated as once, few or many, or as a class when expanded; others skip it.

v_call	d_call	clone_size	j_call	cdr3_nt	cdr3_aa
TRBV13	TRBD2	.	TRBJ2-3	TGTGCCAGCAGCTCGGGTCTAGCGGCAAGCACAGATACGCAGTATTTT	CASSSGLAASTDTQYF
TRBV5-6	TRBD2	.	TRBJ2-3	TGTGCCAGCAGCTACATCCGCACACTAGCGGGAATAGCTAGGGATACGCAGTATTTT	CASSYIRTLAGIARDTQYF
TRBV27	TRBD1	.	TRBJ2-3	TGTGCCAGCAGTCCTAGACAGGGCCTAGTAGATACGCAGTATTTT	CASSPRQGLVDTQYF
TRBV6-1	TRBD2	.	TRBJ2-7	TGTGCCAGCAGTGCTCTAGCGGGAGACTATAATACCTACGAGCAGTACTTC	CASSALAGDYNTYEQYF
TRBV5-1	TRBD2	.	TRBJ2-5	TGCGCCAGCAGCTTGGGGCCTAGCGGGGGGCAAGAGACCCAGTACTTC	CASSLGPSGGQETQYF
TRBV30	TRBD1	.	TRBJ1-5	TGTGCCTGGAGTGTACGACAGGGGAAGGAAAATCAGCCCCAGCATTTT	CAWSVRQGKENQPQHF
TRBV6-1	.	.	TRBJ1-5	TGTGCCAGCAGTGAGGAGGTTCTCGGCAATCAGCCCCAGCATTTT	CASSEEVLGNQPQHF
TRBV18	.	.	TRBJ1-1	TGTGCCAGCTCATGGGGACTATCGAACACTGAAGCTTTCTTT	CASSWGLSNTEAFF
TRBV5-4	TRBD2	.	TRBJ2-5	TGTGCCAGCAGCGTTCTAGCGGGAGGAGAGACCCAGTACTTC	CASSVLAGGETQYF
TRBV15	.	.	TRBJ2-7	TGTGCCACCAGCCAGGCTGGGACTTTGATCTACGAGCAGTACTTC	CATSQAGTLIYEQYF
TRBV6-1	.	.	TRBJ1-1	TGTGCCAGCAGTGGCGCCTTAAACACTGAAGCTTTCTTT	CASSGALNTEAFF
TRBV19	TRBD2	.	TRBJ2-1	TGTGCCAGTAGGCTAGCGGGGATCTCCTACAATGAGCAGTTCTTC	CASRLAGISYNEQFF
TRBV30	.	.	TRBJ2-1	TGTGCCTGGGAGGTCTACAATGAGCAGTTCTTC	CAWEVYNEQFF
TRBV6-1	.	.	TRBJ1-5	TGTGCCAGCAGTGAAGTAATCGGACAGAGCAATCAGCCCCAGCATTTT	CASSEVIGQSNQPQHF
TRBV5-4	TRBD2	.	TRBJ2-1	TGTGCCAGCAGCAACCCCCTAAGCGGGAGATCCTCCTACAATGAGCAGTTCTTC	CASSNPLSGRSSYNEQFF
TRBV6-6	TRBD2	.	TRBJ2-7	TGTGCCAGCAGCCACCCTGGACTAGCGGGAGCTAACGAGCAGTACTTC	CASSHPGLAGANEQYF
TRBV5-1	TRBD2	.	TRBJ2-5	TGCGCCAGCAGCTTGAGCGGGAGAGCAGAGACCCAGTACTTC	CASSLSGRAETQYF
TRBV15	.	.	TRBJ2-7	TGTGCCACCAGCAGGGGCACAGACTCCTACGAGCAGTACTTC	CATSRGTDSYEQYF
TRBV9	.	.	TRBJ2-7	TGTGCCAGCAGCGTAGAGGCAGCCTCTCAGGACGAGCAGTACTTC	CASSVEAASQDEQYF
TRBV4-2	TRBD2	few	TRBJ2-1	TGTGCCAGCAGCCAAGAACGGACTAGCGTTTACAATGAGCAGTTCTTC	CASSQERTSVYNEQFF
TRBV6-1	TRBD1	.	TRBJ1-5	TGTGCCAGCAGCCCGGACAGGCGGGTTCATCAGCCCCAGCATTTT	CASSPDRRVHQPQHF
TRBV4-2	TRBD1	few	TRBJ1-5	TGTGCCAGCAGCTCCGACAGGGGGCCCAATCAGCCCCAGCATTTT	CASSSDRGPNQPQHF
TRBV28	.	.	TRBJ2-7	TGTGCCAGCACTTCCTCACAGGGCCCCTACGAGCAGTACTTC	CASTSSQGPYEQYF
TRBV5-1	.	.	TRBJ2-3	TGCGCCAGCAGCTTGGCCCAGGGAACAGATACGCAGTATTTT	CASSLAQGTDTQYF
TRBV13	TRBD1	.	TRBJ1-2	TGTGCCAGCAGCTCGCCTCTAGACAGGGTTGACCACACCTTC	CASSSPLDRVDHTF
TRBV6-6	.	.	TRBJ1-1	TGTGCCAGCAGCGGGCCTAGGGGGACTGAAGCTTTCTTT	CASSGPRGTEAFF
TRBV5-4	TRBD2	.	TRBJ2-3	TGTGCCAGCAGCATGGGACTAGCGGGAGGTAGACTGGGCACAGATACGCAGTATTTT	CASSMGLAGGRLGTDTQYF
TRBV9	.	.	TRBJ2-7	TGTGCCAGCAGCCGAGACAACTACGAGCAGTACTTC	CASSRDNYEQYF
TRBV19	TRBD1	.	TRBJ1-5	TGTGCCAGTAGGATAAATCAGAACCCGGGACAGGGAACGAGCAATCAGCCCCAGCATTTT	CASRINQNPGQGTSNQPQHF
TRBV4-2	.	.	TRBJ1-2	TGTGCCAGCAGCCAAGCGGGGGGCCCGGGGTATGGCTACACCTTC	CASSQAGGPGYGYTF
TRBV19	TRBD1	.	TRBJ2-2	TGTGCCAGTAGGAGACCCGGGACAGGGCGCACCGGGGAGCTGTTTTTT	CASRRPGTGRTGELFF
TRBV6-5	TRBD2	.	TRBJ2-1	TGTGCCAGCTGTCCTAGCGGAGTGGGTGAGCAGTTCTTC	CASCPSGVGEQFF
TRBV5-4	TRBD2	.	TRBJ2-1	TGTGCCAGCAGCTTAGCGGGAGAATGGAATGAGCAGTTCTTC	CASSLAGEWNEQFF
TRBV7-8	.	once	TRBJ2-7	TGTGCCAGCAGCTTGGGACTGGTCTACGAGCAGTACTTC	CASSLGLVYEQYF
TRBV4-1	.	.	TRBJ2-7	TGCGCCAGCAGCCAAGCGGGGTGGCCGGTACCCGAGCAGTACTTC	CASSQAGWPVPEQYF
TRBV25-1	TRBD1	.	TRBJ1-5	TGTGCCAGCAAATACGGGACAGGGGCCCTCAATCAGCCCCAGCATTTT	CASKYGTGALNQPQHF
TRBV6-5	.	once	TRBJ2-1	TGTGCCAGCAGTTGGGGACTTTACAATGAGCAGTTCTTC	CASSWGLYNEQFF
TRBV7-8	TRBD2	.	TRBJ2-5	TGTGCCAGCAGCTTACTAGCGGGAGAGGGACAAGAGACCCAGTACTTC	CASSLLAGEGQETQYF
TRBV28	TRBD2	.	TRBJ2-4	TGTGCCAGCAGTTCCCTAGCGGGAGCCAAAAACATTCAGTACTTC	CASSSLAGAKNIQYF
TRBV27	TRBD2	few	TRBJ2-5	TGTGCCAGCAGCAGGGGGTGGGGGTCTAGCGGGAGTAGGGGAGAGACCCAGTACTTC	CASSRGWGSSGSRGETQYF
TRBV6-4	.	.	TRBJ2-1	TGTGCCAGCAGTGTGATGAGGGGGTATGAGCAGTTCTTC	CASSVMRGYEQFF
TRBV19	.	.	TRBJ2-1	TGTGCCAGTAGTATAGCTGGACAGATACCCTACAATGAGCAGCTCTTC	CASSIAGQIPYNEQLF
TRBV11-1	TRBD2	.	TRBJ2-1	TGTGCCAGCAGCCCCCGGACTAGCCTGATTAGCTCCTACAATGAGCAGTTCTTC	CASSPRTSLISSYNEQFF
TRBV6-6	.	few	TRBJ2-1	TGTGCCAGCAGTTACGCGGAGATCAATGAGCAGTTCTTC	CASSYAEINEQFF
TRBV7-9	.	.	TRBJ2-5	TGTGCCAGCAGCTTAGAGGGCAGGGGAAACCCTCAAGAGACCCAGTACTTC	CASSLEGRGNPQETQYF
TRBV6-5	TRBD1	once	TRBJ2-7	TGTGCCAGCAGAGGGACAGGGGGCCATGACTACGAGCAGTACTTC	CASRGTGGHDYEQYF
TRBV18	.	.	TRBJ1-6	TGTGCCAGCTCCGCGGCAGGGGAGCGATCACCCCTCCACTTT	CASSAAGERSPLHF
TRBV7-9	TRBD1	.	TRBJ1-5	TGTGCCAGCAGCTTACATCTGCCAGGGGGGCGAAATCAGCCCCAGCATTTT	CASSLHLPGGRNQPQHF
TRBV2	.	few	TRBJ2-7	TGTGCCAGCAGGAGGGAAGGGCGTTCAGGGCAGTACTTC	CASRREGRSGQYF
TRBV5-1	.	.	TRBJ2-1	TGCGCCAGCAGCAGAAACATAGCGGCGGGGTACAATGAGCAGTTCTTC	CASSRNIAAGYNEQFF